Below, 17 T cell receptor beta chains from the same sample are listed, as sequenced in a study of glioma-infiltrating T cells. The iRepertoire nested amplicon-rescue multiplex PCR amplified TCR alpha and beta CDR3s from RNA. TCRdb re-analysed the multiplex PCR reads in MiXCR, keeping a single row per CDR3 protein. This sample yields some 130,000 distinct CDR3 sequences, of which around 25% are seen a single time; under 35% belongs to the top ten. Sequenced sample: glioma tissue, nonneoplastic brain tissue, or PBMCs (not recorded which). These receptors came from a human donor with low-grade glioma or glioblastoma, undergoing nonglioma brain surgery, or in good health (not recorded which).

At least ten counts were recorded for this clonotype. V usage is TRBV6-2 or TRBV6-3 and J usage is TRBJ2-3; D remains unclear. Germline CDR1 MNHEY, CDR2 SVGEGT. The CDR3 consists of 12 residues. With 6 bases removed from V and 3 bases from J, the gap between germline ends came to 7 bases. The CDR3 DNA sequence: TGTGCCAGCAGAAGGGTTACAGATACGCAGTATTTT. Its protein is CASRRVTDTQYF.

Note on this clonotype: This may arise from a read error, as a much more abundant clone is one base away. The CDR3 DNA is TGTGCCAGCAGCCCTGTGACGGGACAGGCTTCTGGGGCCAACGTCCTGACTTTC. It encodes CASSPVTGQASGANVLTF. The rearrangement uses TRBV3-1 and TRBJ2-6; 8 bases align to TRBD1. Germline V lookup: CDR1 LGHDT, CDR2 YNNKEL (reference sequence). This CDR3 spans 18 amino acids. V gave up 4 bases and J gave up 1 base; unmatched junction bases: 9.

The chain combines TRBV3-1 with TRBJ2-2; TRBD2 matches 10 bases. The germline V gene encodes CDR1 LGHDT and CDR2 YNNKEL (reference sequence). V dropped 3 bases and J dropped 6; count of bases not matched to a gene: 4. The CDR3 consists of 15 residues. The CDR3 coding sequence is TGTGCCAGCAGCCAGAGCGGGGGGGCCGCCGGGGAGCTGTTTTTT. Protein: CASSQSGGAAGELFF.

This clonotype occurred a few times. The chain recombines TRBV4-1 with TRBJ1-2; the D gene is possibly TRBD1 (6 bases). Germline CDR1 MGHRA, CDR2 YSYEKL. Trimming cost V 1 base and J 4 bases, with 25 bases left between them. This CDR3 has 19 amino acids. The chain's CDR3 is CASSQVDHLGGAGTYGYTF. The CDR3 nucleotides read TGCGCCAGCAGCCAAGTGGATCATTTAGGGGGGGCCGGAACCTATGGCTACACCTTC.

In this sample, this clonotype turned up many times. The CDR3, as DNA: TGTGCCAGCAGTCAACAGGGGTGGTGGGAGACCCAGTACTTC. Translating gives CASSQQGWWETQYF. The chain combines TRBV27 with TRBJ2-5; 7 nucleotides align to TRBD1. The CDR3 totals 14 residues. Unmatched junction bases numbered 8, after V lost 5 bases and J lost 5 bases. CDR1 is MNHEY and CDR2 is SMNVEV in the germline V gene (reference sequence).

This clonotype has a handful of counts. The CDR3 spells CASSPPGRYGYTF. Written as DNA, the CDR3 is TGTGCCAGCAGTCCCCCCGGACGCTATGGCTACACCTTC. The chain is built from TRBV7-9 and TRBJ1-2; D remains unclear. There are 13 residues in the CDR3. Looked up from germline, CDR1 is SEHNR and CDR2 is FQNEAQ (reference sequence). The V end lost 6 bases, the J end lost 4 bases, and 12 bases lay between the germline ends.

This clonotype appeared once. A junction boundary mismatches the germline segment, possibly from a read error. V usage is TRBV19 and J usage is TRBJ2-3; 8 bases match TRBD2. Germline loops: CDR1 LNHDA, CDR2 SQIVND (reference sequence). This CDR3 region has 16 residues. In nucleotides, the CDR3 is TGCGCCAGTAGTATACCTCGGGGGGGCCGCACAGATACGCAGTATTTT. It yields the protein CASSIPRGGRTDTQYF. Complete variable domain (other parts from reference TRBV19 and TRBJ2-3): DGGITQSPKYLFRKEGQNVTLSCEQNLNHDAMYWYRQDPGQGLRLIYYSQIVNDFQKGDIAEGYSVSREKKESFPLTVTSAQKNPTAFYLCASSIPRGGRTDTQYFGPGTRLTVL.

This clonotype was counted a few times. The chain has TRBV19 and TRBJ2-3, with D perhaps matching TRBD2 (5 bases). The germline V and J ends were trimmed by 3 bases and 0 bases, with 13 bases remaining between them. This CDR3 is 16 amino acids long. Germline V CDR1 and CDR2: LNHDA, SQIVND (reference sequence). The DNA of the CDR3 is TGTGCCAGTAGTATCCAGCGGTCGTTTAGCACAGATACGCAGTATTTT. Amino acid sequence: CASSIQRSFSTDTQYF.

This clonotype is classed as medium-sized. The genes are TRBV27 and TRBJ1-2; D perhaps matches TRBD1 (6 bases). Looked up from germline, CDR1 is MNHEY and CDR2 is SMNVEV (reference sequence). V was trimmed by 10 bases and J by 8 bases, leaving 17 bases between them. This CDR3 has 12 amino acids. The chain's CDR3 is CATKGQSRGYTF. The CDR3 DNA sequence: TGTGCCACCAAAGGACAGAGTAGGGGCTACACCTTC.

This clonotype was seen a few times. The rearrangement links TRBV10-3 to TRBJ2-5, with D perhaps given as TRBD1 or TRBD2 (5 bases each). Germline CDR1 and CDR2: ENHRY and SYGVKD. The CDR3 spans 14 residues. The V and J ends lost 2 bases and 3 bases respectively, with 10 bases between them. CDR3 region: CAISEPGGKETQYF. The CDR3 nucleotides read TGTGCCATCAGTGAGCCTGGGGGAAAAGAGACCCAGTACTTC.

The chain combines TRBV5-4 with TRBJ1-2; D ambiguous. The V end was cut by 2 bases, the J end by 8 bases, with 10 bases between. The CDR3 runs 12 residues. Germline V lookup: CDR1 SGHNT, CDR2 YYREEE (reference sequence). This CDR3 reads CASSFDTNGYTF. CDR3 coding DNA: TGTGCCAGCAGCTTCGATACAAACGGCTACACCTTC.

The chain uses TRBV6-1 and TRBJ2-7, with D hard to call. The germline V gene has CDR1 MNHNS and CDR2 SASEGT. Trimming pared 3 bases from V and 2 bases from J, leaving 11 bases between. The CDR3 consists of 14 residues. CDR3 loop: CASSDRAPPYEQYV. CDR3 nucleotides: TGTGCCAGCAGTGACCGGGCCCCCCCCTACGAGCAGTACGTC.

The rearrangement joins TRBV20-1 to TRBJ2-7, with TRBD1 matching 7 bases. The V and J ends lost 3 bases and 5 bases, in that order; junction bases with no gene match: 4. There are 12 residues in the CDR3. Germline loops: CDR1 DFQATT, CDR2 SNEGSKA (reference sequence). CDR3: CSARKQGNEQYV. In DNA form, the CDR3 reads TGCAGTGCTAGGAAACAGGGGAACGAGCAGTACGTC.

The chain employs TRBV18 and TRBJ1-1; D is unclear. With 3 bases removed from V and 5 bases from J, the gap between germline ends came to 10 bases. Germline lookup yields CDR1 KGHSH and CDR2 LQKENI. This CDR3 is 13 amino acids long. The CDR3 loop is CASSPGFETEAFF. DNA for the CDR3: TGTGCCAGCTCACCTGGGTTTGAAACTGAAGCTTTCTTT.

This clonotype showed up just a few times. The chain uses TRBV20-1 and TRBJ2-6, with D possibly matching TRBD1 (5 bases). This CDR3 has 16 residues. In germline, CDR1 is DFQATT, CDR2 SNEGSKA (reference sequence). Trimming stripped 0 bases from V and 3 bases from J, with 12 bases between. This chain's CDR3 is CSAREAGNFGANVLTF. DNA of the CDR3: TGCAGTGCTAGAGAGGCAGGGAATTTTGGGGCCAACGTCCTGACTTTC.

This clonotype turned up a few times. The J gene is TRBJ2-1, the V gene TRBV24-1; 8 bases map to TRBD2. The trim removed 3 bases at V and 7 bases at J, leaving 7 bases unmatched. Germline lookup yields CDR1 KGHDR and CDR2 SFDVKD. The CDR3 runs 15 residues. The CDR3 region is CATSDTSGGRNEQFF. CDR3 DNA: TGTGCCACCAGTGATACGAGCGGGGGCAGGAATGAGCAGTTCTTC.

This clonotype was recorded at least ten times. The chain uses TRBV15 and TRBJ1-2, with D unclear. The CDR3 covers 13 residues. V was trimmed by 5 bases and J by 8 bases, leaving 15 bases between them. CDR1 is LNHNV, CDR2 YYDKDF, per germline (reference sequence). The CDR3 coding sequence is TGTGCCACCAGCCCTTCTACCCCACGGGGCTACACCTTC. Its protein is CATSPSTPRGYTF.